These T cell receptor beta chains were read from a single sample in a study of OX40 agonist ivuxolimab in advanced cancers. Sequencing used immunoSEQ multiplex PCR; TCRdb keeps in-frame clones, though not all of them. The sample lists about 80,000 clones; 84% were seen once. Sequences were derived from CD4+ or CD8+ T cells sorted from blood, sampled in a trial of the OX40 agonist ivuxolimab. All receptors derive from an adult with an advanced solid tumor such as melanoma, head and neck, liver or kidney cancer. Each CDR3 is given with its conserved first and last residue. D genes are given only for firm matches. Rows may omit the clone size; those that give it use once, few, many or a size class.

TRBV30	NA	TRBJ1-4	once	CAWSPGVQNNEKLFF	TGTGCCTGGAGTCCTGGTGTACAAAATAATGAAAAACTGTTTTTT
TRBV28	NA	TRBJ2-1	once	CASEGVNYNEQFF	TGTGCCAGCGAAGGGGTTAACTACAATGAGCAGTTCTTC
TRBV28	NA	TRBJ2-5	NA	CAGGSGRETQYF	TGTGCCGGGGGGTCGGGGAGGGAGACCCAGTACTTC
TRBV10-3	NA	TRBJ1-2	once	CAIRGSYGYTF	TGTGCCATCCGGGGGAGCTATGGCTACACCTTC
TRBV7-6	TRBD1	TRBJ1-4	NA	CASSLTGINEKLFF	TGTGCCAGCAGCTTGACAGGGATAAATGAAAAACTGTTTTTT
TRBV15	NA	TRBJ2-5	NA	CATSRDYQVGETQYF	TGTGCCACCAGCAGAGATTATCAGGTGGGAGAGACCCAGTACTTC
TRBV19	NA	TRBJ2-1	NA	CASSIVGGSSYNEQFF	TGTGCCAGTAGTATTGTAGGGGGGAGTAGCTACAATGAGCAGTTCTTC
TRBV6-5	NA	TRBJ1-1	NA	CAAQRNTEAFF	TGTGCCGCGCAAAGGAACACTGAAGCTTTCTTT
TRBV7-2	NA	TRBJ2-3	NA	CASSLGLGTDTQYF	TGTGCCAGCAGCTTAGGACTAGGCACAGATACGCAGTATTTT
TRBV7-2	NA	TRBJ1-5	once	CASSLRVGSNQPQHF	TGTGCCAGCAGCTTAAGGGTCGGAAGCAATCAGCCCCAGCATTTT
TRBV5-1	TRBD2	TRBJ2-1	NA	CASSQILAGGAGGQFF	TGCGCCAGCAGCCAGATCCTAGCGGGAGGAGCCGGTGGGCAGTTCTTC
TRBV7-6	TRBD1	TRBJ1-3	once	CASSLVANRGLGNTIYF	TGTGCCAGCAGCTTAGTGGCAAACAGGGGGCTAGGAAACACCATATATTTT
TRBV4-1	TRBD2	TRBJ2-1	NA	CASSQDNPGLAGINEQFF	TGCGCCAGCAGCCAAGATAACCCGGGACTAGCGGGCATCAATGAGCAGTTCTTC
TRBV28	TRBD1	TRBJ1-1	once	CASSLPGTGRWGTEAFF	TGTGCCAGCAGTTTACCGGGGACAGGGCGGTGGGGCACTGAAGCTTTCTTT
TRBV2	NA	TRBJ2-5	NA	CASSRQQETQYF	TGTGCCAGCAGTAGACAACAAGAGACCCAGTACTTC
TRBV29-1	NA	TRBJ2-1	NA	CSAGLFGSGSYNEQFF	TGCAGCGCCGGCCTTTTTGGTAGCGGCTCCTACAATGAGCAGTTCTTC
TRBV4-2	NA	TRBJ2-1	NA	CASSQDVGKAGQVDEQFF	TGTGCCAGCAGCCAAGATGTGGGAAAAGCGGGACAAGTTGATGAGCAGTTCTTC
TRBV28	NA	TRBJ1-2	NA	CASSSSGTLIGYGYTF	TGTGCCAGCAGTTCGTCCGGGACACTGATAGGTTATGGCTACACCTTC
TRBV10-2	TRBD2	TRBJ2-7	NA	CASSEVSGLLASYEQYF	TGCGCCAGCAGTGAGGTTAGCGGGCTGCTCGCGTCCTACGAGCAGTACTTC
TRBV9	NA	TRBJ2-3	NA	CASRLFLPGGTDTQYF	TGTGCCAGCAGACTTTTTCTTCCGGGGGGCACAGATACGCAGTATTTT
TRBV2	NA	TRBJ1-5	NA	CASGGGESMEPQHF	TGTGCCAGCGGGGGAGGGGAATCGATGGAGCCCCAGCATTTT
TRBV30	NA	TRBJ2-2	few	CAWRGFYTGELFF	TGTGCCTGGAGAGGCTTCTACACCGGGGAGCTGTTTTTT
TRBV27	NA	TRBJ2-7	NA	CASSLIGPNYEQYF	TGTGCCAGCAGCCTAATTGGTCCCAACTACGAGCAGTACTTC
TRBV5-4	NA	TRBJ2-1	NA	CASSLEAVSYNEQFF	TGTGCCAGCAGCTTGGAAGCGGTCTCCTACAATGAGCAGTTCTTC
TRBV15	NA	TRBJ1-4	NA	CATRQGINEKLFF	TGTGCCACCAGGCAGGGCATAAATGAAAAACTGTTTTTT
TRBV5-1	NA	TRBJ1-1	NA	CASSLGTLREAFF	TGCGCCAGCAGCTTGGGGACACTGCGAGAAGCTTTCTTT
TRBV5-1	NA	TRBJ2-3	NA	CASSGPLRRLSTDTQYF	TGCGCCAGCAGCGGACCGCTAAGAAGATTAAGCACAGATACGCAGTATTTT
TRBV30	TRBD1	TRBJ2-3	NA	CAWSFNRGTDTQYF	TGTGCCTGGAGTTTTAACAGGGGAACAGATACGCAGTATTTT
TRBV5-1	TRBD2	TRBJ2-5	NA	CATRVTSGSETQYF	TGCGCCACCCGAGTGACTAGCGGGAGTGAGACCCAGTACTTC
TRBV14	NA	TRBJ2-7	few	CASSHRDSSWGQYF	TGTGCCAGCAGCCATAGGGACTCCTCTTGGGGGCAGTACTTC
TRBV28	TRBD2	TRBJ2-1	few	CASSETGLAGISSYNEQFF	TGTGCCAGCAGTGAAACGGGACTAGCGGGAATTAGCTCCTACAATGAGCAGTTCTTC
TRBV2	NA	TRBJ1-5	NA	CASSQGGNQPQHF	TGTGCCAGCAGCCAAGGGGGGAATCAGCCCCAGCATTTT